The clone carrying this T cell receptor (beta chain) was picked up many times. These data belong to a study of early T cells in non-severe SARS-CoV-2 infection. Unique molecular identifiers were added to individual cDNA molecules. TCRdb recomputed calls from the 5' RACE reads with MiXCR, one row per CDR3 protein. The repertoire holds about 64,000 distinct CDR3 sequences, with 20% as singletons. This CDR3 region has 14 residues. Germline V gene lookup returns CDR1 GTSNPN and CDR2 SVGIG (reference sequence). V lost 2 bases and J 7 bases, leaving 12 bases between the germline ends. The sequenced sample was whole blood, obtained at baseline. This TCR was recovered from an adult who was a healthcare worker with PCR-confirmed SARS-CoV-2 infection or an uninfected control (not recorded which). V and J are TRBV30 and TRBJ1-6, with a tentative D call TRBD1 (5 bases). CDR3 sequence reads: CAWSLRDGNSPLHF. The CDR3 DNA follows: TGTGCCTGGAGTCTCCGGGACGGGAATTCACCCCTCCACTTT.